Listed below are T cell receptor beta chains from one sample, sequenced in a study of cytomegalovirus exposure and HLA in healthy donors. Profiling relied on immunoSEQ multiplex PCR, and the TCRdb table lists in-frame clones only, not all of them. The sample contains about 130,000 clones, about 80% of which appear only once. The specimen was PBMCs. All receptors derive from a man aged 25-45 years in good health and CMV-seropositive. Both conserved end residues are part of each CDR3. Each record gives: V gene, clone size, D gene, J gene, CDR3 DNA, CDR3 protein. The D gene is left open where the match is weak. Clone size appears in some rows only: once, few, many, or a class for an expanded clone.

V: TRBV18
size: -
D: -
J: TRBJ2-7
DNA: TGTGCCAGCTCACTGACGTGGTTGGACACCTCCTACGAGCAGTACTTC
CDR3: CASSLTWLDTSYEQYF

V: TRBV9
size: -
D: TRBD1
J: TRBJ1-1
DNA: TGTGCCAGCAGCCCCCACGGGACAGGGGAGAACACTGAAGCTTTCTTT
CDR3: CASSPHGTGENTEAFF

V: TRBV2
size: few
D: -
J: TRBJ1-5
DNA: TGTGCCAGCTCCATTGACAGGAATCAGCCCCAGCATTTT
CDR3: CASSIDRNQPQHF

V: TRBV9
size: once
D: -
J: TRBJ2-1
DNA: TGTGCCAGCAGCGTAGGGGGGAGCGGGCATGAGCAGTTCTTC
CDR3: CASSVGGSGHEQFF

V: TRBV19
size: -
D: TRBD1
J: TRBJ1-1
DNA: TGTGCCAGTAGAGAACGGACAGGGGGAGTAACTGAAGCTTTCTTT
CDR3: CASRERTGGVTEAFF

V: TRBV30
size: -
D: TRBD1
J: TRBJ1-4
DNA: TGTGCCTGGGAGCCGGGACAGGGGACAACTAATGAAAAACTGTTTTTT
CDR3: CAWEPGQGTTNEKLFF

V: TRBV5-1
size: -
D: TRBD2
J: TRBJ2-3
DNA: TGCGCCAGCAGCTCGGGACTAGCGGGACGGGGCACAGATACGCAGTATTTT
CDR3: CASSSGLAGRGTDTQYF

V: TRBV15
size: -
D: -
J: TRBJ2-7
DNA: TGTGCCACCAGCAGAGAAAAAGGGGGGGGGCCCTACGAGCAGTACTTC
CDR3: CATSREKGGGPYEQYF

V: TRBV18
size: -
D: TRBD1
J: TRBJ2-2
DNA: TGTGCCAGCTCACCACCGGGGACAGGCACCTCCGGGGAGCTGTTTTTT
CDR3: CASSPPGTGTSGELFF

V: TRBV5-4
size: -
D: TRBD1
J: TRBJ1-3
DNA: TGTGCCAGCAGTCCCGGGACAGGGAGCCTAAACACCATATATTTT
CDR3: CASSPGTGSLNTIYF

V: TRBV29-1
size: -
D: -
J: TRBJ2-7
DNA: TGCAGCGTTGTGGTAAGGCGGCTAGCCTATTACGAGCAGTACTTC
CDR3: CSVVVRRLAYYEQYF

V: TRBV4-2
size: -
D: TRBD2
J: TRBJ2-3
DNA: TGTGCCAGCAGCCAAGGGAACCTAGCGGGAGGAGCAGATACGCAGTATTTT
CDR3: CASSQGNLAGGADTQYF

V: TRBV6-1
size: -
D: -
J: TRBJ1-5
DNA: TGTGCCAGCATACAGTCTCGAGGCAATCAGCCCCAGCATTTT
CDR3: CASIQSRGNQPQHF

V: TRBV30
size: few
D: -
J: TRBJ2-7
DNA: TGTGCCTGGAGTTGGGGAGCCGAGCAGTACTTC
CDR3: CAWSWGAEQYF

V: TRBV5-1
size: -
D: -
J: TRBJ1-1
DNA: TGCGCCAGCAGCTCGGGGTGGCCCACTGAAGCTTTCTTT
CDR3: CASSSGWPTEAFF

V: TRBV6-5
size: -
D: TRBD2
J: TRBJ2-3
DNA: TGTGCCAGCAGTTACGAAGCGGGAGGGCCGGATACGCAGTATTTT
CDR3: CASSYEAGGPDTQYF

V: TRBV28
size: once
D: TRBD2
J: TRBJ2-2
DNA: TGTGCCAGCATCCGGGGGGGAGTGAACACCGGGGAGCTGTTTTTT
CDR3: CASIRGGVNTGELFF

V: TRBV29-1
size: -
D: -
J: TRBJ2-3
DNA: TGCAGCGAGGTGGGGGGAGCTACCACAGATACGCAGTATTTT
CDR3: CSEVGGATTDTQYF

V: TRBV5-1
size: -
D: TRBD1
J: TRBJ2-7
DNA: TGCGCCAGCAGCTTGGGACAGGGGGTGTACGAGCAGTACTTC
CDR3: CASSLGQGVYEQYF

V: TRBV6-5
size: -
D: TRBD1
J: TRBJ1-1
DNA: TGTGCCAGCAGGTACGGGGACAGGGCCGATAGAGCTTTCTTT
CDR3: CASRYGDRADRAFF

V: TRBV7-2
size: -
D: TRBD1
J: TRBJ1-1
DNA: TGTGCCAGCAGCTTAGATTCGGCAGGGGGCACTGAAGCTTTCTTT
CDR3: CASSLDSAGGTEAFF

V: TRBV14
size: once
D: -
J: TRBJ1-1
DNA: TGTGCCAGCAGCCAAGTTCGGGGACAGAACACTGAAGCTTTCTTT
CDR3: CASSQVRGQNTEAFF

V: TRBV5-1
size: once
D: -
J: TRBJ1-1
DNA: TGCGCCAGCAGCGTACAGGGTGGGAACACTGAAGCTTTCTTT
CDR3: CASSVQGGNTEAFF

V: TRBV2
size: -
D: TRBD1
J: TRBJ1-1
DNA: TGTGCCAGCAGTTCTCGGACAGGGGGCGCGGACACTGAAGCTTTCTTT
CDR3: CASSSRTGGADTEAFF

V: TRBV5-5
size: -
D: TRBD2
J: TRBJ2-1
DNA: TGTGCCAGCAGCTTGGCCGGGAGCGGGGGGGAATCTAGGAATGAGCAGTTCTTC
CDR3: CASSLAGSGGESRNEQFF

V: TRBV5-1
size: -
D: -
J: TRBJ1-2
DNA: TGCGCCAGCCGAATTGAGCCGGGGGGTGGCTATGGCTACACCTTC
CDR3: CASRIEPGGGYGYTF

V: TRBV7-2
size: -
D: -
J: TRBJ1-2
DNA: TGTGCCAGCAGTCATCCGGGACACGGCGGCTACACCTTC
CDR3: CASSHPGHGGYTF